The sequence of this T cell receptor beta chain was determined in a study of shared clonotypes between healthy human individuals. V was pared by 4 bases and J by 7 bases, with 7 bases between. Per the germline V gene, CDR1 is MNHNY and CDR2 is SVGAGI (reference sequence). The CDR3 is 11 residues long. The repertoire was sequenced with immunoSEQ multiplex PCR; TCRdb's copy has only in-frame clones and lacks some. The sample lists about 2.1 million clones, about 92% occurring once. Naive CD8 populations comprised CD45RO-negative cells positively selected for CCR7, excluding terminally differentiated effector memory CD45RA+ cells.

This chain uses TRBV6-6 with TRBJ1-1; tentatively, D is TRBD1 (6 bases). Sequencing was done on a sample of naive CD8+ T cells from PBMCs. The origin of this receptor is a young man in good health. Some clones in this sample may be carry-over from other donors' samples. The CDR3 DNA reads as TGTGCCAGCAGTTCGACAGGTGAAGCTTTCTTT. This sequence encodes CASSSTGEAFF.